This TCR beta chain comes out of a study of a mutant IDH1 vaccine in newly diagnosed glioma. Study information: Vaccination started 4-6 weeks after radiotherapy alone, or with temozolomide cycles. Most patients had received both radiotherapy and temozolomide, the prior options being radiotherapy, temozolomide, or both. Overall study findings and caveats: Pseudoprogression apparently tracked independently of changes in top peripheral T cell clonotypes.

The time point denotes: week 5, during vaccination. In every dose of vaccine, 300 ug of mutant IDH1 20-mer peptide was given alongside topical imiquimod. For this clone: Antigen specificity is unknown.

This CDR3 comprises 13 residues. Germline assignment: CDR1 LNHDA and CDR2 SQIVND (reference sequence). J lost 13 bases, V lost 4 bases, and 5 bases had no gene match. The repertoire was sequenced with immunoSEQ multiplex PCR; TCRdb's copy has only in-frame clones and lacks some. The data hold 30,000 to 35,000 clones, with 56% observed a single time. Sequencing was performed on PBMCs, taken from a glioma patient whose treatment included an IDH1 peptide vaccine. The clonotype was recovered from a woman aged 18-29 years with glioma. The chain joins TRBV19 to TRBJ2-1; 12 bases are shared with TRBD2. CDR3 protein: CASSRASGGDQFF. The CDR3 coding sequence is TGTGCCAGTAGTAGAGCTAGCGGGGGGGATCAGTTCTTC. Full variable domain (missing parts from reference TRBV19 and TRBJ2-1): DGGITQSPKYLFRKEGQNVTLSCEQNLNHDAMYWYRQDPGQGLRLIYYSQIVNDFQKGDIAEGYSVSREKKESFPLTVTSAQKNPTAFYLCASSRASGGDQFFGPGTRLTVL.